This T cell receptor (beta chain) is drawn from a study of T cell repertoires in cytomegalovirus infection. A single record per CDR3 protein comes from TCRdb applying MiXCR to the reads. This table has about 310,000 distinct CDR3 sequences, approximately 8.9% appearing once. Of note for this clonotype: Its antigen is as yet unknown.

Trimming removed 5 bases from V and 7 bases from J, with 15 bases in between. The CDR3 contains 15 residues. Germline lookup yields CDR1 MDHEN and CDR2 SYDVKM. General observations from the study: CMV-specific HLA-C-restricted TCR beta clonotypes dominated the ex vivo response.

The receptor comes from a human donor in good health (CMV status not recorded). Some clones in this sample may be carry-over from other donors' samples. Sequencing was carried out using PBMCs. The chain couples TRBV28 to TRBJ1-6; no definite D call. CDR3 residues: CASSPLELGNSPLHF. CDR3 nucleotide sequence: TGTGCCAGCAGTCCTCTGGAACTTGGGAATTCACCCCTCCACTTT.